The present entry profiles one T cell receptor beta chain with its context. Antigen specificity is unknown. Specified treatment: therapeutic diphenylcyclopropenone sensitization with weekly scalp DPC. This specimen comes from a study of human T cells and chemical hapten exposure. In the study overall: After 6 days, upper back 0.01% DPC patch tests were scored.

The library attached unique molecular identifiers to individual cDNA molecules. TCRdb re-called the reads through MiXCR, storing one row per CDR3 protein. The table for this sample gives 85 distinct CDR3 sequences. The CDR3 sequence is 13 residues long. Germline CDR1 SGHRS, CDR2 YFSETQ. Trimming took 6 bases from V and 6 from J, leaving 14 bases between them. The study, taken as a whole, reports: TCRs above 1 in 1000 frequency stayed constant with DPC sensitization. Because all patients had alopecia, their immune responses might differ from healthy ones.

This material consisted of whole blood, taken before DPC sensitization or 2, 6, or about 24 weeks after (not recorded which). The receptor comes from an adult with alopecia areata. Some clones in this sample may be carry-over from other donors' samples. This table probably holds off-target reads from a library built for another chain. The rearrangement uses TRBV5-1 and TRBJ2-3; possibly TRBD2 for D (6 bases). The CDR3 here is CASIQDAGDTQYF. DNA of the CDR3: TGCGCCAGCATCCAAGACGCGGGGGATACGCAGTATTTT.